Sequencing of this T cell receptor beta chain was carried out in a study of blood T cell repertoires in COVID-19. Clinical histories supplied by participants themselves formed the basis of cohort assignment. Original handling: Estimates of nucleated cell counts were drawn from the amplification of reference gene primers. Sequenced by immunoSEQ multiplex PCR; TCRdb stores in-frame clones only, minus some. That table supplies the V and J calls and clone size; D and trimming were determined from the DNA. The data hold fewer than 350,000 clones, with over 75% observed a single time. This CDR3 has 16 residues. Germline CDR1 and CDR2: MNHEY and SMNVEV (reference sequence). Losses at the gene ends were 6 bases for V and 2 bases for J; bases not matched to a gene: 7. This clone was picked up one time.

The sequenced sample consisted of PBMCs or T cells enriched from blood (not recorded which). V and J are TRBV27 and TRBJ2-7; 13 positions match TRBD2. This TCR was sampled from a man aged 25 to 40 who had recovered from COVID-19. The CDR3 DNA reads TGTGCCAGCAGGGAATCGACTAGCGGGGGGCCCTACGAGCAGTACTTC. This translates into CASRESTSGGPYEQYF.